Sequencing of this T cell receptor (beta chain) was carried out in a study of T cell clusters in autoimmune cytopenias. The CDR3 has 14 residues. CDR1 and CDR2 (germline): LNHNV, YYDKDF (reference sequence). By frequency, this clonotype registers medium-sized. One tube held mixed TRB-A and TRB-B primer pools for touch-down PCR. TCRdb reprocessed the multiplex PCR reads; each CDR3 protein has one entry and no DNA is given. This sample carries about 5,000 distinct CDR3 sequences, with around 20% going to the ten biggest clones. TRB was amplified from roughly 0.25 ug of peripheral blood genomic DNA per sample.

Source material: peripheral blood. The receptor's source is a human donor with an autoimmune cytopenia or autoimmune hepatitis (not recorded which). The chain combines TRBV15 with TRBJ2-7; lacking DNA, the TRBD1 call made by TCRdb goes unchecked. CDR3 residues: CATSRDGGYYEQYF. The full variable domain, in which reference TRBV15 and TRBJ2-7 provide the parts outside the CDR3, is DAMVIQNPRYQVTQFGKPVTLSCSQTLNHNVMYWYQQKSSQAPKLLFHYYDKDFNNEADTPDNFQSRRPNTSFCFLDIRSPGLGDTAMYLCATSRDGGYYEQYFGPGTRLTVT.